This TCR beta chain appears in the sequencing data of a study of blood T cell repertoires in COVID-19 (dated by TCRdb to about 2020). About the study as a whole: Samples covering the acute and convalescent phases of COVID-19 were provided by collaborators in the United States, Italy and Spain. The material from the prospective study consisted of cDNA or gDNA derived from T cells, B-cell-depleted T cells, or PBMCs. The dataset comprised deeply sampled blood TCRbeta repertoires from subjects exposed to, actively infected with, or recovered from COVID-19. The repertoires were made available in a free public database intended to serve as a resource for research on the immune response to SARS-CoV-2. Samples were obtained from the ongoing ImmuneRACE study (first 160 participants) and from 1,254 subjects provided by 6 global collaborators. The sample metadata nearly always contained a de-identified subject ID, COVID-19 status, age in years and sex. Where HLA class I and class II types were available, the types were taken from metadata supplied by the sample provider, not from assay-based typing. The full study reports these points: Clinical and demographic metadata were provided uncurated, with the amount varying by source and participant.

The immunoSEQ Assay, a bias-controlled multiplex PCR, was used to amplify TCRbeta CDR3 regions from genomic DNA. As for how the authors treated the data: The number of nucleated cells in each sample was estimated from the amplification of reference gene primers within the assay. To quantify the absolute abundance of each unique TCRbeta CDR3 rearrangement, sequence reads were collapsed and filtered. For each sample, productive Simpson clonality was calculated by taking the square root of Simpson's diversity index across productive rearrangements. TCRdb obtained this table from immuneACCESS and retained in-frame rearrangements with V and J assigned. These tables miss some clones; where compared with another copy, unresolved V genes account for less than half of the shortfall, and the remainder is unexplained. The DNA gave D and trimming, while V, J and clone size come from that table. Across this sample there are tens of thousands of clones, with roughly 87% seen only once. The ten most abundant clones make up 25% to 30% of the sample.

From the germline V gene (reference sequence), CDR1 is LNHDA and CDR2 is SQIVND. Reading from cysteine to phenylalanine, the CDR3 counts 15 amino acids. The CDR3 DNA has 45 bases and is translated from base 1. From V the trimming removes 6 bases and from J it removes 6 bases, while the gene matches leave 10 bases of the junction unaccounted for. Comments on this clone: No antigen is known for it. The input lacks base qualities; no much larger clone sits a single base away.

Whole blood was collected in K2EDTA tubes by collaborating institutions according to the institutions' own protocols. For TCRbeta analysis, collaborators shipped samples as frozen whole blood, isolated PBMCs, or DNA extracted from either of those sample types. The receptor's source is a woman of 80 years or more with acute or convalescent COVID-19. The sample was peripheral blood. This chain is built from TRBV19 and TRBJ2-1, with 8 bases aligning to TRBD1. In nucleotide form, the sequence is TGTGCCAGTAGCCCCCTACGGACAGGGAGCAATGAGCAGTTCTTC. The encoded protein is CASSPLRTGSNEQFF.